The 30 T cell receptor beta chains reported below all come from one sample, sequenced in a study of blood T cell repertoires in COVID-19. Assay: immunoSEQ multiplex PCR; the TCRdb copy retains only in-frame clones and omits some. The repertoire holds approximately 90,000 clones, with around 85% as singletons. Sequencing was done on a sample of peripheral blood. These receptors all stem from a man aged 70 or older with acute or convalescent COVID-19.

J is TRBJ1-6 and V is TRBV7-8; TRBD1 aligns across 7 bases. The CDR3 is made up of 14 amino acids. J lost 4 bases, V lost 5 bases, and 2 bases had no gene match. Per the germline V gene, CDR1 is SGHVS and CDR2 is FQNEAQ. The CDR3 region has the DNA TGTGCCAGCAGCATGGGACAGTATAATTCACCCCTCCACTTT. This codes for CASSMGQYNSPLHF.

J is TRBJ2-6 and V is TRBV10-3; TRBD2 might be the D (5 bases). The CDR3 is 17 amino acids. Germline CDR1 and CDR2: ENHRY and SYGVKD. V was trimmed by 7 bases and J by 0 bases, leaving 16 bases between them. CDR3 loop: CAINSGSLTSGANVLTF. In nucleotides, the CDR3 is TGTGCCATCAATTCTGGGAGTCTTACCTCTGGGGCCAACGTCCTGACTTTC.

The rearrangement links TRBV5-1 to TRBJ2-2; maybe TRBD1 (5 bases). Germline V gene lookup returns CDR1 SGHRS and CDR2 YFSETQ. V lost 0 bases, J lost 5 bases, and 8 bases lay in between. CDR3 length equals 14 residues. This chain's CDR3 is CASSLEGATGELFF. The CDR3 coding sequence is TGCGCCAGCAGCTTGGAAGGGGCTACCGGGGAGCTGTTTTTT.

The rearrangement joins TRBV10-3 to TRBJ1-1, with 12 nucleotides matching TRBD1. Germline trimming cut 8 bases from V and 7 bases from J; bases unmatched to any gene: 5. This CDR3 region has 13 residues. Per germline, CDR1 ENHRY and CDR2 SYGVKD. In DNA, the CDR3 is TGTGCCATCGGGACAGGGGGCTTCGGTGAAGCTTTCTTT. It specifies CAIGTGGFGEAFF.

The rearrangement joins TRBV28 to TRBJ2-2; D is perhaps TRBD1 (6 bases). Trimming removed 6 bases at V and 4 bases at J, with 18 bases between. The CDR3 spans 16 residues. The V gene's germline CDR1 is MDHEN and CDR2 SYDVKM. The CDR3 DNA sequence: TGTGCCAGCAGCTTCCACAGGGTGTTAATCACCGGGGAGCTGTTTTTT. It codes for CASSFHRVLITGELFF. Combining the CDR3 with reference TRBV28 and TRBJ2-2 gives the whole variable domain DVKVTQSSRYLVKRTGEKVFLECVQDMDHENMFWYRQDPGLGLRLIYFSYDVKMKEKGDIPEGYSVSREKKERFSLILESASTNQTSMYLCASSFHRVLITGELFFGEGSRLTVL.

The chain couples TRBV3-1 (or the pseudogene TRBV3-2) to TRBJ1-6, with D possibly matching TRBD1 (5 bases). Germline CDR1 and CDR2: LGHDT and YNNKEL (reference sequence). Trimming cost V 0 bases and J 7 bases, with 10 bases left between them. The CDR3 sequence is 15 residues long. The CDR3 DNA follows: TGTGCCAGCAGCCAAGACGGGACTGGGAATTCACCCCTCCACTTT. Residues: CASSQDGTGNSPLHF.

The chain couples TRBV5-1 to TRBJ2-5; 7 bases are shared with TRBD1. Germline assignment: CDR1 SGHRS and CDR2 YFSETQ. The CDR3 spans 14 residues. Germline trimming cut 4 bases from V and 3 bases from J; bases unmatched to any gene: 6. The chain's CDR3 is CASSRAGTEETQYF. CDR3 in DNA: TGCGCCAGCAGCCGGGCAGGGACAGAAGAGACCCAGTACTTC.

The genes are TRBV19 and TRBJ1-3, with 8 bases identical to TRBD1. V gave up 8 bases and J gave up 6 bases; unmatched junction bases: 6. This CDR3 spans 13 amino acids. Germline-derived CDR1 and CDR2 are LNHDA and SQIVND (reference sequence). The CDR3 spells CASLRTGTNTIYF. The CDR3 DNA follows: TGTGCCAGTCTCCGGACAGGGACAAACACCATATATTTT.

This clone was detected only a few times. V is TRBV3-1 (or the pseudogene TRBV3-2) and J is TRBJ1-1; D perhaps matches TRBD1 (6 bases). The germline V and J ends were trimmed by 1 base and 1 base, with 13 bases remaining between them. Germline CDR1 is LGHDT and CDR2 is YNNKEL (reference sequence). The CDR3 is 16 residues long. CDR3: CASSQGGGVGNTEAFF. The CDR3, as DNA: TGTGCCAGCAGCCAAGGTGGGGGCGTAGGGAACACTGAAGCTTTCTTT.

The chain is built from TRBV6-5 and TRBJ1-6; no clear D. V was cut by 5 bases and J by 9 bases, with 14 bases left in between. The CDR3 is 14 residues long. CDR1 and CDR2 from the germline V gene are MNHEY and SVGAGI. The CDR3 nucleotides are TGTGCCAGCAGTATTGGACCTGAGGGTTCACCCCTCCACTTT. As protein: CASSIGPEGSPLHF.

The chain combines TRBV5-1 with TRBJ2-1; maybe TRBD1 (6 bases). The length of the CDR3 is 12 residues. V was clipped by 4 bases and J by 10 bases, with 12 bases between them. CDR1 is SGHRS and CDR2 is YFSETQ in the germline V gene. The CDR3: CASSPTGGEQFF. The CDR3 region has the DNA TGCGCCAGCAGCCCGACAGGTGGCGAGCAGTTCTTC.

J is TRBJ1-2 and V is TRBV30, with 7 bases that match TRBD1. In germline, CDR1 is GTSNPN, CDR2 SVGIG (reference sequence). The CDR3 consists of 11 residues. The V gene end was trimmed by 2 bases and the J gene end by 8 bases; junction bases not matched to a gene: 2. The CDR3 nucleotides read TGTGCCTGGAGTTACAGGGGCGGCTACACCTTC. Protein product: CAWSYRGGYTF.

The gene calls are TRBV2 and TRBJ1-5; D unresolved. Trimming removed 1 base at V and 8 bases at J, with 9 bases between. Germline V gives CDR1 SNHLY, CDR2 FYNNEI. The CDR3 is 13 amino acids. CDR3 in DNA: TGTGCCAGCAGTGAAGGGGCGAGTGAGCCCCAGCATTTT. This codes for CASSEGASEPQHF.

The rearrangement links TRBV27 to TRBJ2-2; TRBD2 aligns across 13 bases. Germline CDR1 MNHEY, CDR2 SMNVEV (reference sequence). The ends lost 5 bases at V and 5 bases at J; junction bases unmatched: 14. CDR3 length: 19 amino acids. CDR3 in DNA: TGTGCCAGCAGTCTCCAACTAGCGGGGGGGCCGGGTAGAACCGGGGAGCTGTTTTTT. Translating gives CASSLQLAGGPGRTGELFF.

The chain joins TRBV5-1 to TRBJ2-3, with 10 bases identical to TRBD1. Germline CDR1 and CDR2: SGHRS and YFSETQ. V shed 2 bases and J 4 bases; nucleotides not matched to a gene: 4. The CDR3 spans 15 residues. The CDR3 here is CASSLGQGGPDTQYF. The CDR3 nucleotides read TGCGCCAGCAGCTTAGGACAGGGGGGCCCAGATACGCAGTATTTT.

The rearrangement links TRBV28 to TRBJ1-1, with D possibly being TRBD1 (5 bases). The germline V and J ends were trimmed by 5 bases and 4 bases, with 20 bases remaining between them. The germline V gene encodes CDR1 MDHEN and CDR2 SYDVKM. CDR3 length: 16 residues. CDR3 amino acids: CASSDSQLLRGTEAFF. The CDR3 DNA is TGTGCCAGCAGTGACAGCCAGTTATTAAGAGGCACTGAAGCTTTCTTT. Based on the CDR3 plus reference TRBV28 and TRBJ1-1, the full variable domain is DVKVTQSSRYLVKRTGEKVFLECVQDMDHENMFWYRQDPGLGLRLIYFSYDVKMKEKGDIPEGYSVSREKKERFSLILESASTNQTSMYLCASSDSQLLRGTEAFFGQGTRLTVV.

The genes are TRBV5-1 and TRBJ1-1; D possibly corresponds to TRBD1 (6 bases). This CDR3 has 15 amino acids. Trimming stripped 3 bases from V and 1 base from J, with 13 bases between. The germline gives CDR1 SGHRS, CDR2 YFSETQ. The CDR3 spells CASSSDRLRNTEAFF. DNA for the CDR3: TGCGCCAGCAGCTCGGACAGATTGAGGAACACTGAAGCTTTCTTT.

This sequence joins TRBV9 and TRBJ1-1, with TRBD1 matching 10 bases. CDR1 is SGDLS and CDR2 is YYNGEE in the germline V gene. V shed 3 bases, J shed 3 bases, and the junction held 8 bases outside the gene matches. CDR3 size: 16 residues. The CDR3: CASSARGDRGHTEAFF. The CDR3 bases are TGTGCCAGCAGCGCCCGCGGGGACAGGGGCCACACTGAAGCTTTCTTT.

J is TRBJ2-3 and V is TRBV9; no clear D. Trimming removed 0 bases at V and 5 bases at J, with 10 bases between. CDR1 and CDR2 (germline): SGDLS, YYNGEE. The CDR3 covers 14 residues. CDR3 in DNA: TGTGCCAGCAGCGTAGCGAATAGCTTAGATACGCAGTATTTT. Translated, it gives CASSVANSLDTQYF.

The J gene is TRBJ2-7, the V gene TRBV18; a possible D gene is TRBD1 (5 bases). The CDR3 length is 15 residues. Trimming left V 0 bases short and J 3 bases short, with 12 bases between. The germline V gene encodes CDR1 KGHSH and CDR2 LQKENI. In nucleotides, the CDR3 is TGTGCCAGCTCACCACCGGGGCTAGGGAACTACGAGCAGTACTTC. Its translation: CASSPPGLGNYEQYF.

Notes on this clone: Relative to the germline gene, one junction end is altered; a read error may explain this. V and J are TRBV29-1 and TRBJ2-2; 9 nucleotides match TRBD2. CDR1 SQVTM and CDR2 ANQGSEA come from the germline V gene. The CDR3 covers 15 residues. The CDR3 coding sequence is TGCCGCGTTGCGGCGCGGGGGGGCCGGAGCGGGGAGCTGTTTTTT. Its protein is CRVAARGGRSGELFF.

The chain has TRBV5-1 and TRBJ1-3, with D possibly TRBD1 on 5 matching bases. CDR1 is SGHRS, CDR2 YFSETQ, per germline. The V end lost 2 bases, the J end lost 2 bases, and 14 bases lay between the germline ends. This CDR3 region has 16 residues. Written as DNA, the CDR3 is TGCGCCAGCAGCTTAGGGGAAACAAATCCTGGAAACACCATATATTTT. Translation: CASSLGETNPGNTIYF.

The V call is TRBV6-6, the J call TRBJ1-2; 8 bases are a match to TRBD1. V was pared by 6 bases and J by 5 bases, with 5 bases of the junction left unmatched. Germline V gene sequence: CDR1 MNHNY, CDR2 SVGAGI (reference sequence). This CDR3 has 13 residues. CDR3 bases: TGTGCCAGCAGACAGGGGGAGCAGTATGGCTACACCTTC. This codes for CASRQGEQYGYTF.

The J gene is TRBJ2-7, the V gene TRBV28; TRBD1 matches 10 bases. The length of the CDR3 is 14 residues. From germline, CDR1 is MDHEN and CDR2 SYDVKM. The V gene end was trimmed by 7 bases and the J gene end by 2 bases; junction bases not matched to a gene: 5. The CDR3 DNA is TGTGCCAGCAACTCCGGGACAGGGGCCTACGAGCAGTACTTC. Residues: CASNSGTGAYEQYF.

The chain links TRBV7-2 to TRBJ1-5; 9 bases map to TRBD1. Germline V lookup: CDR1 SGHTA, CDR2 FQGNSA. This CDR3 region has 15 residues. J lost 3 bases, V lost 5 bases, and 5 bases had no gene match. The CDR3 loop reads CASSLGQGYNQPQHF. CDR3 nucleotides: TGTGCCAGCAGCCTCGGACAGGGGTACAATCAGCCCCAGCATTTT.

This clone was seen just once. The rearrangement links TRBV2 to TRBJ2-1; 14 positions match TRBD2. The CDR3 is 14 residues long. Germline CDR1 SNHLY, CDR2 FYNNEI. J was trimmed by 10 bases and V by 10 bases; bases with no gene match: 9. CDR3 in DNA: TGTGCCACCGCCGGACTAGCGGGGGGAGAAGAGCAGTTCTTC. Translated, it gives CATAGLAGGEEQFF.

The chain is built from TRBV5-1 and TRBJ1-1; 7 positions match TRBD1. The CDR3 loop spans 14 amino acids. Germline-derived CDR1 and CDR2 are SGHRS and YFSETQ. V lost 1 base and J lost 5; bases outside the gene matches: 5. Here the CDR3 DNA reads TGCGCCAGCAGCTTGAACCCAGGGGGGACTGAAGCTTTCTTT. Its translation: CASSLNPGGTEAFF. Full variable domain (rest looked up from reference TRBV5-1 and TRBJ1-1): KAGVTQTPRYLIKTRGQQVTLSCSPISGHRSVSWYQQTPGQGLQFLFEYFSETQRNKGNFPGRFSGRQFSNSRSEMNVSTLELGDSALYLCASSLNPGGTEAFFGQGTRLTVV.

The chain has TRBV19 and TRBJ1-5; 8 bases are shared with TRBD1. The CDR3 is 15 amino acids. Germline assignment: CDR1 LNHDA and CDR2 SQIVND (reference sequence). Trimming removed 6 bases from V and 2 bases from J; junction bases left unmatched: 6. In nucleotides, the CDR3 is TGTGCCAGTAGAGCCGGGACAGGCGGCAATCAGCCCCAGCATTTT. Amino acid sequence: CASRAGTGGNQPQHF.

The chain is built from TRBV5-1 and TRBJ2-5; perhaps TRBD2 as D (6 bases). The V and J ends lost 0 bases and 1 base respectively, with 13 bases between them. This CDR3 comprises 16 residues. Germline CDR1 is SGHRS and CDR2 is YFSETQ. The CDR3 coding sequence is TGCGCCAGCAGCTTGGGGCAGCTACTAGCCCAAGAGACCCAGTACTTC. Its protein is CASSLGQLLAQETQYF.

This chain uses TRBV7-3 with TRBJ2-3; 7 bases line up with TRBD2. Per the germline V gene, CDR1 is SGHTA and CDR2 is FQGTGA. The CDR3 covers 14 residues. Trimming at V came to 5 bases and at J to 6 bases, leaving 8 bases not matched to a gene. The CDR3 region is CASSQSGGRDTQYF. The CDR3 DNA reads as TGTGCCAGCAGCCAGTCCGGGGGGAGGGATACGCAGTATTTT.